The 29 T cell receptor beta chains below come from one sample, sequenced in a study of PD-1 blockade in classical Hodgkin lymphoma. Only in-frame clones appear in the TCRdb table, and some are missing; sequencing was by immunoSEQ multiplex PCR. The sample lists 40,000 to 45,000 clones; 78% were seen once. All patients relapsed after autologous stem cell transplantation, and brentuximab vedotin exposure varied. The material was peripheral blood mononuclear cells (PBMCs), obtained at baseline. All receptors come from a human donor with classical Hodgkin lymphoma.

The chain is built from TRBV29-1 and TRBJ1-1; TRBD1 might be the D (5 bases). The CDR3 length is 14 residues. Per germline, CDR1 SQVTM and CDR2 ANQGSEA. V dropped 6 bases and J dropped 4 bases, with 18 bases sitting between them. The CDR3 loop reads CSVVGGGWGTEAFF. Here the CDR3 DNA reads TGCAGCGTCGTCGGGGGGGGATGGGGCACTGAAGCTTTCTTT.

The chain recombines TRBV9 with TRBJ2-5; unclear D gene. The V end was cut by 0 bases, the J end by 6 bases, with 3 bases between. This CDR3 has 11 residues. Looked up from germline, CDR1 is SGDLS and CDR2 is YYNGEE. The CDR3 DNA is TGTGCCAGCAGCGTAGGGCAGACCCAGTACTTC. Protein: CASSVGQTQYF.

This chain joins TRBV11-2 and TRBJ1-1; weak D call: TRBD1 (6 bases). The CDR3 contains 15 residues. V lost 8 bases, J lost 1 base, and 17 bases lay in between. Germline CDR1 reads SGHAT; CDR2 reads FQNNGV. The CDR3 DNA follows: TGTGCCAGCGGCACACAGGGCAAGGGGAACACTGAAGCTTTCTTT. This sequence encodes CASGTQGKGNTEAFF.

DNA for the CDR3: TGTGCCAGTAGTCCATATGAGGGGGCCTACGAGCAGTACTTC. The encoded protein is CASSPYEGAYEQYF. The V and J genes are TRBV19 and TRBJ2-7; tentative D call: TRBD1 (6 bases). This CDR3 contains 14 residues. Germline assignment: CDR1 LNHDA and CDR2 SQIVND (reference sequence). The V end lost 5 bases, the J end lost 2 bases, and 13 bases lay between the germline ends.

The genes are TRBV11-1 and TRBJ2-5; D possibly corresponds to TRBD2 (6 bases). V was cut by 0 bases and J by 4 bases, with 6 bases left in between. Germline V gives CDR1 SGHAT, CDR2 FQDESV (reference sequence). This CDR3 has 13 residues. The DNA for the CDR3 is TGTGCCAGCAGCTTAGCGGGGGGAGAGACCCAGTACTTC. It codes for CASSLAGGETQYF.

The rearrangement links TRBV19 to TRBJ2-2; 7 bases match TRBD1. J gave up 1 base and V 4 bases, and 6 bases lay outside the gene matches. The germline CDR1 and CDR2 sequences are LNHDA and SQIVND (reference sequence). This CDR3 has 16 residues. The CDR3: CASSSLTGENTGELFF. The CDR3 coding sequence is TGTGCCAGTAGTAGTCTAACAGGGGAGAACACCGGGGAGCTGTTTTTT.

This rearrangement joins TRBV6-5 to TRBJ1-2; 7 bases map to TRBD1. The CDR3 length is 13 residues. In germline, CDR1 is MNHEY, CDR2 SVGAGI. The V gene end was trimmed by 6 bases and the J gene end by 3 bases; junction bases not matched to a gene: 4. CDR3 region: CASRPTGDYGYTF. The CDR3 nucleotides read TGTGCCAGCAGGCCCACAGGGGACTATGGCTACACCTTC.

V usage is TRBV7-2 and J usage is TRBJ2-3, with TRBD2 matching over 9 bases. V trimming: 4 bases; J trimming: 1 base; junction bases outside the gene matches: 3. CDR1 is SGHTA, CDR2 FQGNSA, per germline. The CDR3 loop spans 15 amino acids. This chain's CDR3 is CASSWGLAGTDTQYF. In nucleotides, the CDR3 is TGTGCCAGCAGCTGGGGACTAGCAGGCACAGATACGCAGTATTTT.

V usage is TRBV7-9 and J usage is TRBJ1-5, with D uncertain. CDR1 is SEHNR and CDR2 is FQNEAQ in the germline V gene (reference sequence). The CDR3 is made up of 12 amino acids. V was clipped by 3 bases and J by 1 base, with 1 base between them. This chain's CDR3 is CASSLSNQPQHF. The CDR3, as DNA: TGTGCCAGCAGCTTGAGCAATCAGCCCCAGCATTTT.

Only a few counts were recorded for this clone. The chain recombines TRBV5-6 with TRBJ2-7, with a weak D call TRBD1 (6 bases). V lost 4 bases, J lost 0 bases, and 11 bases lay in between. The CDR3 covers 14 residues. Germline V gene sequence: CDR1 SGHDT, CDR2 YYEEEE. The CDR3 DNA reads as TGTGCCAGCAGCCCAGACAGGCTCTCCTACGAGCAGTACTTC. Residues: CASSPDRLSYEQYF.

The rearrangement links TRBV29-1 to TRBJ1-1; TRBD1 is a possible D gene (5 bases). The CDR3 runs to 13 residues. Germline-derived CDR1 and CDR2 are SQVTM and ANQGSEA. V was pared by 7 bases and J by 1 base, with 13 bases between. The CDR3 sequence: CSAVTDGNTEAFF. In DNA, the CDR3 is TGCAGCGCTGTGACAGATGGGAACACTGAAGCTTTCTTT.

The V and J genes are TRBV9 and TRBJ1-3; unclear D gene. Trimming took off 2 bases at V and 0 bases at J, with 6 bases between the two ends. The germline CDR1 and CDR2 sequences are SGDLS and YYNGEE. The CDR3 totals 14 residues. The CDR3 DNA follows: TGTGCCAGCAGCGTGGGATACTCTGGAAACACCATATATTTT. As protein: CASSVGYSGNTIYF.

The genes are TRBV2 and TRBJ2-1; 8 nucleotides match TRBD2. V lost 11 bases and J lost 2; bases outside the gene matches: 8. Germline V gene sequence: CDR1 SNHLY, CDR2 FYNNEI. The length of the CDR3 is 14 residues. The CDR3 loop reads CASQTGRAYNEQFF. Here the CDR3 DNA reads TGTGCCTCCCAGACCGGGAGGGCCTACAATGAGCAGTTCTTC. The full variable domain, its missing parts supplied by reference TRBV2 and TRBJ2-1, is EPEVTQTPSHQVTQMGQEVILRCVPISNHLYFYWYRQILGQKVEFLVSFYNNEISEKSEIFDDQFSVERPDGSNFTLKIRSTKLEDSAMYFCASQTGRAYNEQFFGPGTRLTVL.

The chain links TRBV5-1 to TRBJ2-1; D is ambiguous. This CDR3 is built from 14 residues. Germline values: CDR1 SGHRS, CDR2 YFSETQ. Trimming shortened V by 1 base and J by 9 bases, and 14 bases separated the two germline ends. The CDR3 loop is CASSLSETLPEQFF. As DNA, the CDR3 is TGCGCCAGCAGCTTGAGTGAGACGTTGCCTGAGCAGTTCTTC.

The chain employs TRBV7-2 and TRBJ2-3, with TRBD2 matching 11 bases. The V gene end was trimmed by 1 base and the J gene end by 2 bases; junction bases not matched to a gene: 2. The CDR3 is made up of 16 amino acids. In germline, CDR1 is SGHTA, CDR2 FQGNSA. The CDR3 reads CASSLGLAGITDTQYF. The CDR3 nucleotides are TGTGCCAGCAGCTTAGGACTAGCGGGGATCACAGATACGCAGTATTTT.

In its sample, this clone was seen a few times. This rearrangement joins TRBV5-1 to TRBJ1-4; D ambiguous. CDR1 and CDR2 from the germline V gene are SGHRS and YFSETQ. This CDR3 spans 14 amino acids. The V and J ends lost 4 bases and 6 bases respectively, with 13 bases between them. In DNA, the CDR3 is TGCGCCAGCAGCATCGGTCAGGCGGATGAAAAACTGTTTTTT. Translation: CASSIGQADEKLFF.

This sequence joins TRBV6-5 and TRBJ1-2; D gene ambiguous. Germline V CDR1 and CDR2: MNHEY, SVGAGI. The ends were cut back, 7 bases at V and 8 bases at J, with 17 bases in the middle. CDR3 length: 13 residues. CDR3 sequence: CASMVPGAPGYTF. CDR3 DNA sequence: TGTGCCAGCATGGTTCCCGGCGCGCCAGGCTACACCTTC.

This chain links TRBV7-3 with TRBJ2-1, with unresolved D. This CDR3 contains 12 residues. Per the germline V gene, CDR1 is SGHTA and CDR2 is FQGTGA. The ends were cut back, 1 base at V and 7 bases at J, with 5 bases in the middle. DNA for the CDR3: TGTGCCAGCAGCTTAAGTGGTAATGAGCAGTTCTTC. Protein: CASSLSGNEQFF.

V usage is TRBV7-9 and J usage is TRBJ2-3; TRBD2 is a possible D gene (7 bases). V lost 4 bases to trimming and J lost 2 bases, with 13 bases between them. Looked up from germline, CDR1 is SEHNR and CDR2 is FQNEAQ (reference sequence). The CDR3 is 15 residues long. The CDR3 here is CASSSIGGPTDTQYF. The CDR3 DNA reads as TGTGCCAGCAGCTCCATCGGGGGGCCCACAGATACGCAGTATTTT.

The chain recombines TRBV21-1 with TRBJ2-7; the table gives TRBD1 as D, unverified against the DNA. TRBV21-1 is a recognized pseudogene. The CDR3 consists of 16 residues. The CDR3 loop is CASSTPNGTAYYEQYF. Written as DNA, the CDR3 is TGTGCCAGCAGCACCCCGAACGGGACAGCCTACTACGAGCAGTACTTC.

This rearrangement joins TRBV27 to TRBJ2-3, with unresolved D. Trimming pared 0 bases from V and 4 bases from J, leaving 11 bases between. The CDR3 runs 15 residues. Germline CDR1 MNHEY, CDR2 SMNVEV (reference sequence). The CDR3 here is CASSLSVLRPDTQYF. In DNA form, the CDR3 reads TGTGCCAGCAGTTTATCGGTCTTACGCCCAGATACGCAGTATTTT.

The chain employs TRBV19 and TRBJ2-1; 7 positions match TRBD2. Per germline, CDR1 LNHDA and CDR2 SQIVND (reference sequence). The CDR3 runs to 18 residues. Trimming at V came to 5 bases and at J to 8 bases, leaving 21 bases not matched to a gene. DNA for the CDR3: TGTGCCAGTAGTTCCCTCCTGGGACTACCCGACCGAAACCATGAGCAGTTCTTC. Its protein product is CASSSLLGLPDRNHEQFF.

The rearrangement links TRBV5-1 to TRBJ2-5, with D possibly TRBD1 on 6 matching bases. The V end lost 4 bases, the J end lost 5 bases, and 12 bases lay between the germline ends. Germline CDR1 and CDR2: SGHRS and YFSETQ. The CDR3 length is 13 residues. This CDR3 is CASSKGVGETQYF. CDR3 DNA: TGCGCCAGCAGCAAGGGGGTAGGGGAGACCCAGTACTTC.

This clone was observed a single time. The chain joins TRBV6-5 to TRBJ1-2; D is unclear. The length of the CDR3 is 15 residues. CDR1 and CDR2 from the germline V gene are MNHEY and SVGAGI. The germline V and J ends were trimmed by 7 bases and 4 bases, with 19 bases remaining between them. The CDR3 is CASKSDGGGFYGYTF. CDR3 coding DNA: TGTGCCAGCAAATCCGACGGAGGAGGCTTCTATGGCTACACCTTC.

J is TRBJ1-5 and V is TRBV7-2; TRBD1 is a possible D gene (5 bases). There are 16 residues in the CDR3. Germline values: CDR1 SGHTA, CDR2 FQGNSA. Trimming removed 4 bases from V and 7 bases from J, with 20 bases in between. This CDR3 reads CASSSPKRGGEQPQHF. The CDR3 DNA sequence: TGTGCCAGCAGCTCACCCAAACGCGGGGGAGAACAGCCCCAGCATTTT.

V and J are TRBV18 and TRBJ2-7; D remains ambiguous. Germline V gene sequence: CDR1 KGHSH, CDR2 LQKENI. V lost 3 bases and J 2 bases, leaving 11 bases between the germline ends. This CDR3 has 14 amino acids. The CDR3 coding sequence is TGTGCCAGCTCACCCCCAGCAGCGACCTACGAGCAGTACTTC. As protein: CASSPPAATYEQYF.

The V gene is TRBV5-1, the J gene TRBJ1-2, with D unclear. The V gene lost 3 bases and the J gene lost 7 bases, with 13 bases spanning the gap. This CDR3 has 13 residues. CDR1 and CDR2 (germline): SGHRS, YFSETQ. Here the CDR3 DNA reads TGCGCCAGCAGCTCTAATGAGCCCAGTGGCTACACCTTC. Its translation: CASSSNEPSGYTF.

The genes are TRBV6-5 and TRBJ1-1; tentatively, D is TRBD1 (6 bases). The germline CDR1 and CDR2 sequences are MNHEY and SVGAGI. CDR3 length equals 15 residues. Trimming took 0 bases from V and 4 from J, leaving 12 bases between them. The CDR3 DNA sequence: TGTGCCAGCAGTTACTCCGAGGGGGTCGTCACTGAAGCTTTCTTT. Protein product: CASSYSEGVVTEAFF.

The chain couples TRBV11-3 to TRBJ1-4; TRBD1 might be the D (6 bases). In germline, CDR1 is SGHNT, CDR2 YENEEA. The CDR3 totals 15 residues. Trimming shortened V by 0 bases and J by 7 bases, and 12 bases separated the two germline ends. Here the CDR3 reads CASSLEGGGCEKLFF. DNA for the CDR3: TGTGCCAGCAGCTTAGAAGGTGGGGGCTGTGAAAAACTGTTTTTT.